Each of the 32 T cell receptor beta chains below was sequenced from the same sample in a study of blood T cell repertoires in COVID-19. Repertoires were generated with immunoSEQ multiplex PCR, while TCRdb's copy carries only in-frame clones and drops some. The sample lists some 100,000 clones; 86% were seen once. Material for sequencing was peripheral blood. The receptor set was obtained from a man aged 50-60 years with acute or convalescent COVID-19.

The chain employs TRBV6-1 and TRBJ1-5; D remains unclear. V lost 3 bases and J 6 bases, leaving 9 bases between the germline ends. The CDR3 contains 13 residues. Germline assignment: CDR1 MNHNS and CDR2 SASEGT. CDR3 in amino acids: CASSERGLQPQHF. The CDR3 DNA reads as TGTGCCAGCAGTGAGCGCGGTCTTCAGCCCCAGCATTTT.

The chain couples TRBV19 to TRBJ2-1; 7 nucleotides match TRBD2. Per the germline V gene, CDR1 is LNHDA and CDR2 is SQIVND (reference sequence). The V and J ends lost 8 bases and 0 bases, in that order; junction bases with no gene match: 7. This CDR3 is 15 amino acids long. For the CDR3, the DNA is TGTGCCAGTGCCTGGAGCGGGGTCTCCTACAATGAGCAGTTCTTC. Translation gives CASAWSGVSYNEQFF.

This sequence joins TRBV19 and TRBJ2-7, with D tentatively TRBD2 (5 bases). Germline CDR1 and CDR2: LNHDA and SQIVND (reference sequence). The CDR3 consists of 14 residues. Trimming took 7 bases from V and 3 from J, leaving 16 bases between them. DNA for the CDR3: TGTGCCAGTATCCAAAGGAGGCTGTTCTACGAGCAGTACTTC. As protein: CASIQRRLFYEQYF.

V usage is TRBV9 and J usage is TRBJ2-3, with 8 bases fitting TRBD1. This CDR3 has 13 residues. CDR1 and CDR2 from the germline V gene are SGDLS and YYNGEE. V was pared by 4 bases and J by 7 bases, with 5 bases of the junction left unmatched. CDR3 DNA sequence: TGTGCCAGCAGCCCCCAGGGGGCTTATACGCAGTATTTT. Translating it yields CASSPQGAYTQYF.

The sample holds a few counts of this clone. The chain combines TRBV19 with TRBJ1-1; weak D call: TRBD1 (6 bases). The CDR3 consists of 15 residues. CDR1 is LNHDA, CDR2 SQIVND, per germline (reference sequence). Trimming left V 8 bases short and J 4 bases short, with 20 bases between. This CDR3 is CASYRDLGGVTEAFF. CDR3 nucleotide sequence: TGTGCCAGTTACCGGGACCTAGGGGGTGTCACTGAAGCTTTCTTT.

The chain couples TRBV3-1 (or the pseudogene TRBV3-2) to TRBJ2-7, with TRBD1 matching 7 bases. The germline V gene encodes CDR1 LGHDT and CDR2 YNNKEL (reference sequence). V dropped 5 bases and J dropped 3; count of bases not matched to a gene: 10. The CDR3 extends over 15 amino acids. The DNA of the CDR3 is TGTGCCAGCAGCTTATACCGGGACAGCTTCTACGAGCAGTACTTC. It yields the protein CASSLYRDSFYEQYF.

As DNA, the CDR3 is TGCGCCAGCAGTCCTGGAGGGGGAGGGACCTATGAGCAGTTCTTC. Its protein is CASSPGGGGTYEQFF. The chain employs TRBV5-1 and TRBJ2-1, with D possibly matching TRBD2 (7 bases). V was cut by 5 bases and J by 8 bases, with 20 bases left in between. Germline-derived CDR1 and CDR2 are SGHRS and YFSETQ. This CDR3 comprises 15 residues. Full variable domain (outside the CDR3, taken from reference TRBV5-1 and TRBJ2-1): KAGVTQTPRYLIKTRGQQVTLSCSPISGHRSVSWYQQTPGQGLQFLFEYFSETQRNKGNFPGRFSGRQFSNSRSEMNVSTLELGDSALYLCASSPGGGGTYEQFFGPGTRLTVL.

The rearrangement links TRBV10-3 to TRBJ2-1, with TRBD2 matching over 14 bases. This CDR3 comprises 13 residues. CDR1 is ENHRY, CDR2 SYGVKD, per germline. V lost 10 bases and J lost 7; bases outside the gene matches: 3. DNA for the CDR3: TGTGCCAGTAGACTAGCGGGAGGGAATGAGCAGTTCTTC. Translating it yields CASRLAGGNEQFF.

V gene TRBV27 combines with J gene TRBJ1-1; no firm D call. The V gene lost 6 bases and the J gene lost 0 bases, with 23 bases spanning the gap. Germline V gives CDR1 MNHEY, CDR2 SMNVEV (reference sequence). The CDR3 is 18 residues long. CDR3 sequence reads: CASSPGRRRAAMNTEAFF. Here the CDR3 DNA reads TGTGCCAGCAGCCCTGGGAGGAGGAGGGCGGCCATGAACACTGAAGCTTTCTTT.

DNA of the CDR3: TGTGCCAGCAGCCAATCCTATAGCGGGTCGAACACCGGGGAGCTGTTTTTT. Amino acids: CASSQSYSGSNTGELFF. The chain uses TRBV3-1 (or the pseudogene TRBV3-2) and TRBJ2-2; 7 nucleotides agree with TRBD2. The CDR3 loop spans 17 amino acids. Germline values: CDR1 LGHDT, CDR2 YNNKEL (reference sequence). The V and J ends lost 2 bases and 0 bases, in that order; junction bases with no gene match: 6.

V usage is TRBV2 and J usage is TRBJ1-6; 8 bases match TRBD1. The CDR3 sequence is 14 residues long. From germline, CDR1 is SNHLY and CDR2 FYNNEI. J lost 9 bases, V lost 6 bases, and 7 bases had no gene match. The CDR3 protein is CASSATGERSPLHF. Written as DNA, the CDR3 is TGTGCCAGCAGCGCGACAGGGGAACGTTCACCCCTCCACTTT.

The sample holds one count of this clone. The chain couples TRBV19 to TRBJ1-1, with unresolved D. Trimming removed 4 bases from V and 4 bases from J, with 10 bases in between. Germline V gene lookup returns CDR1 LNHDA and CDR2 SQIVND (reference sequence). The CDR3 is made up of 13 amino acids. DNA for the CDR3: TGTGCCAGTAGTAGTCGGGGAGGCACTGAAGCTTTCTTT. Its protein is CASSSRGGTEAFF.

CDR3 sequence reads: CSVPWGATTDTQYF. CDR3 bases: TGCAGCGTCCCCTGGGGAGCGACCACAGATACGCAGTATTTT. The chain links TRBV29-1 to TRBJ2-3; TRBD2 might be the D (5 bases). Per germline, CDR1 SQVTM and CDR2 ANQGSEA. The CDR3 runs 14 residues. Trimming removed 6 bases at V and 2 bases at J, with 15 bases between.

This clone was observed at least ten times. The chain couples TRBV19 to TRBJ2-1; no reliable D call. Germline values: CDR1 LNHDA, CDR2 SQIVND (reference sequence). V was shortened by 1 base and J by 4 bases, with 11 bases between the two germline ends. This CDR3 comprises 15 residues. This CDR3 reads CASSIGGSAYNEQFF. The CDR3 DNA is TGTGCCAGTAGTATAGGCGGCTCCGCTTACAATGAGCAGTTCTTC.

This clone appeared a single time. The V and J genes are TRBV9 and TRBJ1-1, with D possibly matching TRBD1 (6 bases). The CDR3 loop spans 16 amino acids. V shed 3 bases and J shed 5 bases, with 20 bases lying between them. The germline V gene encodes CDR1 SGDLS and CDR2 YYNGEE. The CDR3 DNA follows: TGTGCCAGCAGCGACCAGGGAGGGGGAGGGGTAACTGAAGCTTTCTTT. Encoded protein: CASSDQGGGGVTEAFF.

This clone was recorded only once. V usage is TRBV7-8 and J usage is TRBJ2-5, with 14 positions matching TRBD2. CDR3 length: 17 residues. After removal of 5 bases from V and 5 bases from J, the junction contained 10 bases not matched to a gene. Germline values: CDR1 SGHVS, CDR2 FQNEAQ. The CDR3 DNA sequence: TGTGCCAGCAGCCCTTCGACTAGCGGGAGGGGGAGGGAGACCCAGTACTTC. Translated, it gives CASSPSTSGRGRETQYF.

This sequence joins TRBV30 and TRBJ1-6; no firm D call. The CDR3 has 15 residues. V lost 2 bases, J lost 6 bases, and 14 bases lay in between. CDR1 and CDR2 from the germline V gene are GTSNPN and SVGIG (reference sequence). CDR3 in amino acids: CAWSTSGTVNSPLHF. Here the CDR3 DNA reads TGTGCCTGGAGTACTTCGGGAACCGTTAATTCACCCCTCCACTTT.

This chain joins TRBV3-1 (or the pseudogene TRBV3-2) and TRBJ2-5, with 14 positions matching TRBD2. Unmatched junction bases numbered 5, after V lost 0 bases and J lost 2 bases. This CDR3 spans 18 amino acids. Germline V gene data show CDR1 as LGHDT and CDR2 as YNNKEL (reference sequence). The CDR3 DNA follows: TGTGCCAGCAGCCAAGATAAGGGACTAGCGGGAGCACAAGAGACCCAGTACTTC. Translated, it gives CASSQDKGLAGAQETQYF.

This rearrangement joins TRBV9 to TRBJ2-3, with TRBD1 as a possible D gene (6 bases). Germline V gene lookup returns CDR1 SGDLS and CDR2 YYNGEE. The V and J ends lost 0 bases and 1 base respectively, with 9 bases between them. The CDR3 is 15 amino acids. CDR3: CASSVVGGRTDTQYF. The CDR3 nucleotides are TGTGCCAGCAGCGTAGTAGGGGGTCGCACAGATACGCAGTATTTT.

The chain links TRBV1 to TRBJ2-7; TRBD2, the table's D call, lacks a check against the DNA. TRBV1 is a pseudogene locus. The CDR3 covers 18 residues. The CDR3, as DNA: TGCACCAGCAGCCAAGGCCGGACTAGCGGTGTCTCTTTCTACGAGCAGTACTTC. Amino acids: CTSSQGRTSGVSFYEQYF.

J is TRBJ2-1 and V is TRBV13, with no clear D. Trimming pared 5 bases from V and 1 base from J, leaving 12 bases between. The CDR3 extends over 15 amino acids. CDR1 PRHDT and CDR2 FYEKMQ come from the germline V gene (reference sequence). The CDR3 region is CASSPTVSSYNEQFF. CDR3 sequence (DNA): TGTGCCAGCAGCCCCACTGTTTCTTCCTACAATGAGCAGTTCTTC. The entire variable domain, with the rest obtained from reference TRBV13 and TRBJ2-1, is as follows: AAGVIQSPRHLIKEKRETATLKCYPIPRHDTVYWYQQGPGQDPQFLISFYEKMQSDKGSIPDRFSAQQFSDYHSELNMSSLELGDSALYFCASSPTVSSYNEQFFGPGTRLTVL.

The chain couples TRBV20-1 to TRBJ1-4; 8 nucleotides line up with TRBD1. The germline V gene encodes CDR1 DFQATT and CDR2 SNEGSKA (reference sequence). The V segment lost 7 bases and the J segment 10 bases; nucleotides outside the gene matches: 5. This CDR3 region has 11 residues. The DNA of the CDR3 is TGCAGTGTATACAGGGGGTCAAAACTGTTTTTT. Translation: CSVYRGSKLFF.

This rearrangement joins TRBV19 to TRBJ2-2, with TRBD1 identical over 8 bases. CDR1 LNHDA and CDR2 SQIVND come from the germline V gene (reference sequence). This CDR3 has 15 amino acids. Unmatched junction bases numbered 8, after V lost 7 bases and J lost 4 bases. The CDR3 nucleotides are TGTGCCAGTACTCCCCGGGACAGGTTCACCGGGGAGCTGTTTTTT. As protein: CASTPRDRFTGELFF.

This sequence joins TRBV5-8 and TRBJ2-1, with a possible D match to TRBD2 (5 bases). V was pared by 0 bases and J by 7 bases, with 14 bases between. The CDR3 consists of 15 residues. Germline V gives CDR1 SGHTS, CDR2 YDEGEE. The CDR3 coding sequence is TGTGCCAGCAGCTTGGGCCGGGGTATTGTTAATGAGCAGTTCTTC. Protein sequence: CASSLGRGIVNEQFF. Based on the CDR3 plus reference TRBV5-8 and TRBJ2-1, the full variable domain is EAGVTQSPTHLIKTRGQQATLRCSPISGHTSVYWYQQALGLGLQFLLWYDEGEERNRGNFPPRFSGRQFPNYSSELNVNALELEDSALYLCASSLGRGIVNEQFFGPGTRLTVL.

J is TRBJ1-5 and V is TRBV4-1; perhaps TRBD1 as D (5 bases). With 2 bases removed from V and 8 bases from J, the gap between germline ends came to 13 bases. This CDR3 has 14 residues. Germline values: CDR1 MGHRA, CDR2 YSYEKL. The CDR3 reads CASSQPPGGEPQHF. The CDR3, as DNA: TGCGCCAGCAGCCAACCCCCTGGGGGGGAGCCCCAGCATTTT.

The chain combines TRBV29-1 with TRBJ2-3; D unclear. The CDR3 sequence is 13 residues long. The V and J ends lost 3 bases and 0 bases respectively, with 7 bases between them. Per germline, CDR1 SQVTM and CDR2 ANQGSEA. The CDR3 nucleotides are TGCAGCGTTGATGTGACAAGCACAGATACGCAGTATTTT. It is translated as CSVDVTSTDTQYF.

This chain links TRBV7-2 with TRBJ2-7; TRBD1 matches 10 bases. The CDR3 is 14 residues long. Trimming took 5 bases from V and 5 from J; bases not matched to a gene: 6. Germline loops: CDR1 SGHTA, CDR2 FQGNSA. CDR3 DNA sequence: TGTGCCAGCAGCAGGGGGACAGGGGTAGACGAGCAGTACTTC. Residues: CASSRGTGVDEQYF.

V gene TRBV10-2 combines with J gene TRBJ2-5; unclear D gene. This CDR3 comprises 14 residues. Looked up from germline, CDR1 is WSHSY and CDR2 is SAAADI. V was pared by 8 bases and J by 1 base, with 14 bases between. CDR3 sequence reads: CASVGTNRQETQYF. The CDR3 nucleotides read TGCGCCAGCGTAGGAACTAACCGCCAAGAGACCCAGTACTTC.

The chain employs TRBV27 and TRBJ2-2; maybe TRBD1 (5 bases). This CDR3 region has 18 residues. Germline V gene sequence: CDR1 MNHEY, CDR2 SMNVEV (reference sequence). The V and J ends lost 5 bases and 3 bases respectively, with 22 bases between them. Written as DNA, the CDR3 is TGTGCCAGCAGTGGGCGCCCCTGGGGCAGATCGTACACCGGGGAGCTGTTTTTT. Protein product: CASSGRPWGRSYTGELFF.

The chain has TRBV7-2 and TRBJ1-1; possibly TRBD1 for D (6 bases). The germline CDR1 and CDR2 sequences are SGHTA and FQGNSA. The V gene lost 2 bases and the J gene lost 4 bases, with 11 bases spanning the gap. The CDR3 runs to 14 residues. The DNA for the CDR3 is TGTGCCAGCAGCTTACAGGGAGGGGGCACTGAAGCTTTCTTT. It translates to CASSLQGGGTEAFF. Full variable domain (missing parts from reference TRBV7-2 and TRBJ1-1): GAGVSQSPSNKVTEKGKDVELRCDPISGHTALYWYRQSLGQGLEFLIYFQGNSAPDKSGLPSDRFSAERTGGSVSTLTIQRTQQEDSAVYLCASSLQGGGTEAFFGQGTRLTVV.

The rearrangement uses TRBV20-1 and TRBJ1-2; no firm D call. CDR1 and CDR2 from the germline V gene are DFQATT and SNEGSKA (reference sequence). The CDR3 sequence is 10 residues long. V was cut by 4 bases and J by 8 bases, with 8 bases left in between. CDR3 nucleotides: TGCAGTGCTACCGGGGAGGGCTACACCTTC. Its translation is CSATGEGYTF.

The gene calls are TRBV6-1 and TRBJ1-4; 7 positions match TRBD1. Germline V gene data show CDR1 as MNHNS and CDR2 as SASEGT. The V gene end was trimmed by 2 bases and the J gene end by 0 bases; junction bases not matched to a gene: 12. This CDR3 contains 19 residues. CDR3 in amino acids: CASSELPPGGFATNEKLFF. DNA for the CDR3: TGTGCCAGCAGTGAACTCCCCCCAGGGGGTTTCGCAACTAATGAAAAACTGTTTTTT.